One and the same sample provided the 20 T cell receptor beta chains below, sequenced in a study of OX40 agonist ivuxolimab in advanced cancers. Sequencing was performed with immunoSEQ multiplex PCR; in TCRdb, only in-frame clones are kept and a portion is missing. This table has 50,000 to 55,000 clones, around 91% appearing once. The specimen was CD4+ or CD8+ T cells sorted from blood, collected in a trial of the OX40 agonist ivuxolimab. The receptors originated from an adult with an advanced solid tumor such as melanoma, head and neck, liver or kidney cancer.

CDR3 in DNA: TGTGCCAGCAGCTTAAATGGAGGGTTTGGAGATACGCAGTATTTT. Translated, it gives CASSLNGGFGDTQYF. The chain carries TRBV7-3 and TRBJ2-3, with D perhaps matching TRBD2 (6 bases). The ends were cut back, 1 base at V and 5 bases at J, with 13 bases in the middle. Germline values: CDR1 SGHTA, CDR2 FQGTGA. The CDR3 runs to 15 residues.

The CDR3 loop is CASSLLRDPYEQYF. As DNA, the CDR3 is TGTGCCAGCAGTTTGTTGCGGGACCCCTACGAGCAGTACTTC. This chain links TRBV28 with TRBJ2-7; D possibly corresponds to TRBD2 (6 bases). V gave up 3 bases and J gave up 2 bases, with 11 bases separating them. The CDR3 is made up of 14 amino acids. Germline V gene lookup returns CDR1 MDHEN and CDR2 SYDVKM.

V gene TRBV7-2 combines with J gene TRBJ2-3; 12 bases map to TRBD2. V dropped 4 bases and J dropped 1; count of bases not matched to a gene: 3. Germline CDR1 SGHTA, CDR2 FQGNSA. This CDR3 is built from 16 residues. This chain's CDR3 is CASSYRLAGGTDTQYF. In DNA form, the CDR3 reads TGTGCCAGCAGCTATCGACTAGCGGGAGGCACAGATACGCAGTATTTT.

In this sample, this clone turned up once. CDR3 sequence reads: CAISESGSSSSYNEQFF. The DNA of the CDR3 is TGTGCCATCAGTGAGTCGGGCTCTTCGAGCTCCTACAATGAGCAGTTCTTC. This chain uses TRBV10-3 with TRBJ2-1; D unresolved. The CDR3 runs 17 residues. CDR1 is ENHRY and CDR2 is SYGVKD in the germline V gene. Trimming removed 0 bases at V and 0 bases at J, with 12 bases between.

J is TRBJ1-4 and V is TRBV4-2, with TRBD1 as a possible D gene (5 bases). The germline V gene has CDR1 LGHNA and CDR2 YNFKEQ. V was trimmed by 4 bases and J by 11 bases, leaving 11 bases between them. This CDR3 has 12 residues. CDR3 in amino acids: CASSPPGGKLFF. The CDR3 DNA sequence: TGTGCCAGCAGCCCGCCTGGGGGGAAACTGTTTTTT.

This chain uses TRBV7-9 with TRBJ2-2, with unresolved D. Looked up from germline, CDR1 is SEHNR and CDR2 is FQNEAQ (reference sequence). The CDR3 covers 12 residues. Trimming stripped 5 bases from V and 13 bases from J, with 14 bases between. CDR3 DNA: TGTGCCAGCAGCCAACTACGCTTTGGGCTGTTTTTT. Amino acid sequence: CASSQLRFGLFF.

The chain employs TRBV29-1 and TRBJ2-3; tentative D call: TRBD1 (6 bases). The CDR3 is 15 residues long. Germline-derived CDR1 and CDR2 are SQVTM and ANQGSEA. Trimming removed 5 bases from V and 1 base from J, with 16 bases in between. In nucleotides, the CDR3 is TGCAGCGTTCGAAGGTTGACAGGTGGCACAGATACGCAGTATTTT. Translated, it gives CSVRRLTGGTDTQYF.

This clone has a single count. The chain combines TRBV4-3 with TRBJ2-5, with 11 bases matching TRBD2. This CDR3 contains 17 residues. J gave up 5 bases and V 0 bases, and 8 bases lay outside the gene matches. CDR1 is LGHNA, CDR2 YSLEER, per germline. The CDR3 loop is CASSQDRLAGGGETQYF. CDR3 nucleotide sequence: TGCGCCAGCAGCCAAGATCGCCTAGCGGGGGGTGGGGAGACCCAGTACTTC.

The V gene is TRBV5-5, the J gene TRBJ1-5; perhaps TRBD1 as D (6 bases). The germline CDR1 and CDR2 sequences are SGHKS and YYEKEE (reference sequence). V gave up 6 bases and J gave up 2 bases, with 24 bases separating them. The CDR3 has 18 amino acids. The CDR3: CASTETGPGVYGNQPQHF. CDR3 coding DNA: TGTGCCAGCACCGAAACAGGGCCCGGGGTATATGGCAATCAGCCCCAGCATTTT.

The chain recombines TRBV7-8 with TRBJ1-5; no clear D. V was clipped by 1 base and J by 7 bases, with 8 bases between them. The germline V gene encodes CDR1 SGHVS and CDR2 FQNEAQ. The CDR3 consists of 13 residues. The CDR3 protein is CASSLVEEQPQHF. The CDR3 DNA sequence: TGTGCCAGCAGCTTAGTTGAAGAGCAGCCCCAGCATTTT. The entire variable domain, with the rest obtained from reference TRBV7-8 and TRBJ1-5, is as follows: GAGVSQSPRYKVAKRGQDVALRCDPISGHVSLFWYQQALGQGPEFLTYFQNEAQLDKSGLPSDRFFAERPEGSVSTLKIQRTQQEDSAVYLCASSLVEEQPQHFGDGTRLSIL.

This chain links TRBV7-9 with TRBJ2-4; TRBD1 aligns across 8 bases. The CDR3 is made up of 16 amino acids. Germline V CDR1 and CDR2: SEHNR, FQNEAQ (reference sequence). V lost 2 bases to trimming and J lost 15 bases; unmatched junction nucleotides: 18. The CDR3 nucleotides read TGTGCCAGCAGCTTAAGGGACGTGACAGGGACAGGTTTAATGTACTTC. Translation gives CASSLRDVTGTGLMYF.

This clone is a singleton in its sample. The chain combines TRBV29-1 with TRBJ1-1; the D is unclear. The CDR3 sequence is 13 residues long. Germline V lookup: CDR1 SQVTM, CDR2 ANQGSEA. Deletions cut 3 bases from V and 0 bases from J, with 8 bases between. In DNA form, the CDR3 reads TGCAGCGTTGAGCGGCAGTTGAACACTGAAGCTTTCTTT. Encoded protein: CSVERQLNTEAFF.

The chain has TRBV30 and TRBJ2-2, with D hard to call. The germline gives CDR1 GTSNPN, CDR2 SVGIG (reference sequence). The CDR3 runs to 13 residues. V lost 1 base and J 8 bases, leaving 11 bases between the germline ends. The CDR3 sequence: CAWSGRMGGELFF. The DNA for the CDR3 is TGTGCCTGGAGTGGTAGAATGGGGGGGGAGCTGTTTTTT.

V usage is TRBV2 and J usage is TRBJ1-6; D remains ambiguous. CDR1 SNHLY and CDR2 FYNNEI come from the germline V gene. CDR3 length: 15 residues. Trimming took 3 bases from V and 0 from J, leaving 6 bases between them. As DNA, the CDR3 is TGTGCCAGCAGTGACCAGAGCTCCTATAATTCACCCCTCCACTTT. Translating it yields CASSDQSSYNSPLHF.

The chain employs TRBV7-9 and TRBJ2-6, with 8 bases matching TRBD1. Losses at the gene ends were 3 bases for V and 5 bases for J; bases not matched to a gene: 3. The CDR3 covers 15 residues. Germline V gene lookup returns CDR1 SEHNR and CDR2 FQNEAQ (reference sequence). CDR3 coding DNA: TGTGCCAGCAGCTTCGGACAGGGTAGGGCCAACGTCCTGACTTTC. It is translated as CASSFGQGRANVLTF.

The chain uses TRBV18 and TRBJ2-6; D is undetermined. The length of the CDR3 is 13 residues. Germline loops: CDR1 KGHSH, CDR2 LQKENI. The germline V and J ends were trimmed by 0 bases and 4 bases, with 1 base remaining between them. DNA of the CDR3: TGTGCCAGCTCACCACCGGGGGCCAACGTCCTGACTTTC. Protein product: CASSPPGANVLTF.

The rearrangement links TRBV5-1 to TRBJ2-1; 8 bases map to TRBD2. The CDR3 runs 13 residues. Germline V CDR1 and CDR2: SGHRS, YFSETQ. V lost 10 bases to trimming and J lost 8 bases; unmatched junction nucleotides: 11. The CDR3 DNA sequence: TGCGCCTCTTACGGGACGCGGGGGGATGAGCAGTTCTTC. It codes for CASYGTRGDEQFF.

CDR3 in amino acids: CASSLGLRGNSPLHF. The CDR3 DNA reads as TGTGCCAGCAGCCTCGGGTTGCGGGGTAATTCACCCCTCCACTTT. The genes are TRBV7-6 and TRBJ1-6; D gene unclear. The CDR3 has 15 residues. V was shortened by 5 bases and J by 6 bases, with 14 bases between the two germline ends. The germline gives CDR1 SGHVS, CDR2 FNYEAQ.

The rearrangement uses TRBV9 and TRBJ1-4, with no clear D. Germline lookup yields CDR1 SGDLS and CDR2 YYNGEE. V lost 3 bases and J lost 2, with 8 bases in between. The CDR3 totals 14 residues. This CDR3 is CASSEGLTNEKLFF. The DNA for the CDR3 is TGTGCCAGCAGCGAAGGACTTACTAATGAAAAACTGTTTTTT. Together with reference TRBV9 and TRBJ1-4, the CDR3 gives the full variable domain: DSGVTQTPKHLITATGQRVTLRCSPRSGDLSVYWYQQSLDQGLQFLIQYYNGEERAKGNILERFSAQQFPDLHSELNLSSLELGDSALYFCASSEGLTNEKLFFGSGTQLSVL.

V is TRBV10-3 and J is TRBJ2-7, with 7 bases lining up with TRBD1. The germline V gene has CDR1 ENHRY and CDR2 SYGVKD. This CDR3 has 15 amino acids. With 4 bases clipped from V and 4 bases from J, the junction kept 10 bases outside the gene matches. CDR3 DNA: TGTGCCATCAGTGGAAGGGGGACAGACAGATACGAGCAGTACTTC. Amino acid sequence: CAISGRGTDRYEQYF.